The 27 T cell receptor beta chains below all came from one sample that was sequenced in a study of control samples from healthy donors and cancer patients. Only in-frame clones appear in the TCRdb table, and some are missing; sequencing was by immunoSEQ multiplex PCR. This sample yields some 160,000 clones, of which 89% are seen a single time; around 4.7% belongs to the top ten. The sample was blood. The source of these receptors is a man aged 25 to 40 in good health.

The chain is built from TRBV15 and TRBJ2-7; no definite D call. Looked up from germline, CDR1 is LNHNV and CDR2 is YYDKDF (reference sequence). This CDR3 is 14 amino acids long. The ends were cut back, 4 bases at V and 0 bases at J, with 10 bases in the middle. The CDR3, as DNA: TGTGCCACCAGCAAACATGCCCGCTCCTACGAGCAGTACTTC. As protein: CATSKHARSYEQYF.

The chain employs TRBV7-9 and TRBJ1-6; TRBD1 is a possible D gene (5 bases). Germline CDR1 SEHNR, CDR2 FQNEAQ (reference sequence). V was clipped by 5 bases and J by 2 bases, with 19 bases between them. This CDR3 has 18 residues. CDR3 in DNA: TGTGCCAGCAGCCCTGCAGTGGGGGACTCAACCTATAATTCACCCCTCCACTTT. Translating gives CASSPAVGDSTYNSPLHF.

The rearrangement joins TRBV10-3 to TRBJ2-1, with 8 bases identical to TRBD2. V lost 7 bases and J lost 7; bases outside the gene matches: 9. CDR1 is ENHRY, CDR2 SYGVKD, per germline. The CDR3 covers 14 residues. This CDR3 is CAITPAGAGNEQFF. The DNA for the CDR3 is TGTGCCATCACCCCAGCGGGGGCGGGGAATGAGCAGTTCTTC.

This rearrangement joins TRBV7-6 to TRBJ2-3; D not certain. The CDR3 spans 15 residues. V was clipped by 3 bases and J by 2 bases, with 12 bases between them. The germline gives CDR1 SGHVS, CDR2 FNYEAQ. The DNA for the CDR3 is TGTGCCAGCAGCTTCGGTGTCAGTATCACAGATACGCAGTATTTT. Residues: CASSFGVSITDTQYF.

This rearrangement joins TRBV7-8 to TRBJ1-1, with 7 nucleotides matching TRBD1. Germline CDR1 and CDR2: SGHVS and FQNEAQ. This CDR3 contains 20 residues. The V segment lost 5 bases and the J segment 0 bases; nucleotides outside the gene matches: 21. The CDR3: CASSQRVGGGGSRMNTEAFF. In nucleotides, the CDR3 is TGTGCCAGCAGCCAACGGGTAGGGGGCGGGGGGAGTCGCATGAACACTGAAGCTTTCTTT.

The V gene is TRBV7-9, the J gene TRBJ2-1; 11 bases fit TRBD2. The germline V gene encodes CDR1 SEHNR and CDR2 FQNEAQ (reference sequence). This CDR3 contains 16 residues. V dropped 5 bases and J dropped 1; count of bases not matched to a gene: 4. The CDR3 sequence is CASSLPSGRSYNEQFF. The CDR3 region has the DNA TGTGCCAGCAGCCTACCTAGCGGGAGGTCCTACAATGAGCAGTTCTTC.

This clone was seen a single time. Written as DNA, the CDR3 is TGTGCCAGCAGCCCCCGAGCGGGGTACACAGATACGCAGTATTTT. Its protein product is CASSPRAGYTDTQYF. This chain links TRBV11-3 with TRBJ2-3; TRBD2 matches 7 bases. The CDR3 spans 15 residues. In germline, CDR1 is SGHNT, CDR2 YENEEA. The V segment lost 5 bases and the J segment 2 bases; nucleotides outside the gene matches: 7.

This clone was detected only once. The chain employs TRBV7-3 and TRBJ2-5; weak D call: TRBD2 (7 bases). CDR1 SGHTA and CDR2 FQGTGA come from the germline V gene. This CDR3 comprises 13 residues. Trimming pared 4 bases from V and 4 bases from J, leaving 10 bases between. CDR3 in amino acids: CASSWGGGETQYF. For the CDR3, the DNA is TGTGCCAGCAGCTGGGGAGGGGGAGAGACCCAGTACTTC.

The chain has TRBV18 and TRBJ1-1; possibly TRBD1 for D (5 bases). Between the trimmed V and J ends, which lost 3 bases and 3 bases, there was a span of 8 bases. Germline lookup yields CDR1 KGHSH and CDR2 LQKENI. This CDR3 has 13 residues. In nucleotides, the CDR3 is TGTGCCAGCTCACCGCCGGGGGACACTGAAGCTTTCTTT. Residues: CASSPPGDTEAFF.

The chain recombines TRBV2 with TRBJ2-7; possibly TRBD2 for D (5 bases). The CDR3 spans 16 residues. With 2 bases removed from V and 6 bases from J, the gap between germline ends came to 20 bases. The germline V gene has CDR1 SNHLY and CDR2 FYNNEI. The DNA for the CDR3 is TGTGCCAGCAGTGAAAGGGCTAGCAGAGGTTTGTTCGAGCAGTACTTC. Its translation is CASSERASRGLFEQYF.

The CDR3 region is CASGWTGSSYEQYF. The CDR3, as DNA: TGTGCCAGCGGATGGACGGGGAGCTCCTACGAGCAGTACTTC. The V gene is TRBV5-8, the J gene TRBJ2-7, with D tentatively TRBD2 (5 bases). V dropped 7 bases and J dropped 0 bases, with 14 bases sitting between them. The V gene's germline CDR1 is SGHTS and CDR2 YDEGEE. This CDR3 region has 14 residues.

The chain is built from TRBV4-3 and TRBJ1-1; D remains unclear. This CDR3 region has 15 residues. Germline lookup yields CDR1 LGHNA and CDR2 YSLEER. V was trimmed by 0 bases and J by 4 bases, leaving 12 bases between them. The CDR3 nucleotides are TGCGCCAGCAGCCAAGATCTAGGAGGGTCCACTGAAGCTTTCTTT. Translation gives CASSQDLGGSTEAFF.

As regards this clone: Other DNA sequences in the same sample also yield this CDR3. The rearrangement uses TRBV5-1 and TRBJ2-7; 7 nucleotides line up with TRBD2. The CDR3 spans 15 residues. J lost 0 bases, V lost 0 bases, and 3 bases had no gene match. Germline CDR1 reads SGHRS; CDR2 reads YFSETQ. CDR3 sequence reads: CASSLDGGSSYEQYF. CDR3 bases: TGCGCCAGCAGCTTGGATGGCGGGAGCTCCTACGAGCAGTACTTC.

The chain recombines TRBV3-1 (or the pseudogene TRBV3-2) with TRBJ1-6; TRBD1 agrees at 9 bases. The CDR3 extends over 15 amino acids. CDR1 LGHDT and CDR2 YNNKEL come from the germline V gene (reference sequence). V lost 6 bases and J lost 6; bases outside the gene matches: 6. CDR3 nucleotide sequence: TGTGCCAGCAGGGCTACAGGGGGCAGTAATTCACCCCTCCACTTT. It is translated as CASRATGGSNSPLHF.

As for this clone: Other DNA sequences from this sample encode an identical CDR3 as well. The genes are TRBV7-2 and TRBJ2-7; D might be TRBD2 (6 bases). The length of the CDR3 is 13 residues. Germline values: CDR1 SGHTA, CDR2 FQGNSA. Between the trimmed V and J ends, which lost 5 bases and 1 base, there was a span of 9 bases. CDR3 coding DNA: TGTGCCAGCAGCCTTAGCGGTTCCTACGAGCAGTACTTC. This sequence encodes CASSLSGSYEQYF.

The chain couples TRBV6-5 to TRBJ2-5; no reliable D call. The CDR3 length is 11 residues. CDR1 and CDR2 from the germline V gene are MNHEY and SVGAGI. Deletions cut 0 bases from V and 10 bases from J, with 6 bases between. CDR3 nucleotide sequence: TGTGCCAGCAGTTACTCTTATTTCCAGTACTTC. Its protein is CASSYSYFQYF.

This chain uses TRBV6-6 with TRBJ2-5; 7 nucleotides line up with TRBD1. This CDR3 has 13 amino acids. Trimming at V came to 6 bases and at J to 5 bases, leaving 6 bases not matched to a gene. Germline loops: CDR1 MNHNY, CDR2 SVGAGI (reference sequence). In DNA, the CDR3 is TGTGCCAGCAGAGACAGGGTTGAGGAGACCCAGTACTTC. Translation: CASRDRVEETQYF.

The rearrangement uses TRBV9 and TRBJ2-3, with 13 bases lining up with TRBD2. The CDR3 totals 16 residues. CDR1 and CDR2 from the germline V gene are SGDLS and YYNGEE. Trimming at V came to 6 bases and at J to 3 bases, leaving 7 bases not matched to a gene. In DNA, the CDR3 is TGTGCCAGCAACAGACTAGCGGGGGGTGTGACAGATACGCAGTATTTT. Translating gives CASNRLAGGVTDTQYF.

The V and J genes are TRBV29-1 and TRBJ2-5; tentatively, D is TRBD1 (6 bases). CDR1 SQVTM and CDR2 ANQGSEA come from the germline V gene. This CDR3 comprises 13 residues. The V end lost 3 bases, the J end lost 4 bases, and 12 bases lay between the germline ends. In DNA form, the CDR3 reads TGCAGCGTTGATAAGGGGGTTGGAGAGACCCAGTACTTC. Its translation: CSVDKGVGETQYF.

This CDR3 reads CASSIVLGGDYGYTF. The CDR3 region has the DNA TGTGCCAGTAGTATAGTACTAGGAGGAGACTATGGCTACACCTTC. The rearrangement links TRBV19 to TRBJ1-2; unclear D gene. The CDR3 extends over 15 amino acids. CDR1 is LNHDA and CDR2 is SQIVND in the germline V gene (reference sequence). V lost 1 base, J lost 3 bases, and 12 bases lay in between. Full variable domain (outside the CDR3, taken from reference TRBV19 and TRBJ1-2): DGGITQSPKYLFRKEGQNVTLSCEQNLNHDAMYWYRQDPGQGLRLIYYSQIVNDFQKGDIAEGYSVSREKKESFPLTVTSAQKNPTAFYLCASSIVLGGDYGYTFGSGTRLTVV.

The chain combines TRBV25-1 with TRBJ2-1; the D gene is possibly TRBD2 (7 bases). V lost 6 bases and J 8 bases, leaving 17 bases between the germline ends. Germline V gene sequence: CDR1 MGHDK, CDR2 SYGVNS. CDR3 length equals 14 residues. CDR3 protein: CASRGPGGAHEQFF. DNA for the CDR3: TGTGCCAGCAGGGGTCCGGGGGGCGCCCATGAGCAGTTCTTC.

The chain joins TRBV15 to TRBJ1-5; D remains unclear. This CDR3 region has 15 residues. Deletions cut 0 bases from V and 0 bases from J, with 6 bases between. CDR1 and CDR2 from the germline V gene are LNHNV and YYDKDF (reference sequence). The CDR3 sequence: CATSRDFNSNQPQHF. CDR3 nucleotides: TGTGCCACCAGCAGAGATTTCAATAGCAATCAGCCCCAGCATTTT.

The chain recombines TRBV6-5 with TRBJ1-2; D is ambiguous. Germline CDR1 is MNHEY and CDR2 is SVGAGI. CDR3 length: 12 amino acids. The ends were cut back, 6 bases at V and 5 bases at J, with 10 bases in the middle. The CDR3 DNA follows: TGTGCCAGCAGACCACAATCTTATGGCTACACCTTC. Residues: CASRPQSYGYTF.

This chain links TRBV7-9 with TRBJ2-2; D remains unclear. Germline V gives CDR1 SEHNR, CDR2 FQNEAQ (reference sequence). The CDR3 runs 14 residues. Trimming took off 6 bases at V and 4 bases at J, with 12 bases between the two ends. CDR3 sequence: CASSPHLGTGELFF. The DNA for the CDR3 is TGTGCCAGCAGTCCACATCTAGGCACCGGGGAGCTGTTTTTT.

The V and J genes are TRBV13 and TRBJ2-7; D is perhaps TRBD1 or TRBD2 (5 bases each). The CDR3 consists of 14 residues. V was pared by 7 bases and J by 6 bases, with 19 bases between. The germline gives CDR1 PRHDT, CDR2 FYEKMQ (reference sequence). The CDR3: CASMGDRVLGEQYF. DNA for the CDR3: TGTGCCAGCATGGGGGACCGTGTTCTCGGCGAGCAGTACTTC.

The rearrangement joins TRBV7-2 to TRBJ2-3, with 7 bases identical to TRBD1. Losses at the gene ends were 4 bases for V and 1 base for J; bases not matched to a gene: 2. The CDR3 has 14 amino acids. From germline, CDR1 is SGHTA and CDR2 FQGNSA. The CDR3: CASSSGTGTDTQYF. The CDR3 DNA follows: TGTGCCAGCAGCTCCGGGACAGGCACAGATACGCAGTATTTT.

J is TRBJ2-6 and V is TRBV24-1; a weak D match, TRBD1 (6 bases). This CDR3 is built from 17 residues. Germline assignment: CDR1 KGHDR and CDR2 SFDVKD. V was clipped by 3 bases and J by 0 bases, with 11 bases between them. The CDR3 region has the DNA TGTGCCACCAGTGATAGACAGGTACCCTCTGGGGCCAACGTCCTGACTTTC. This codes for CATSDRQVPSGANVLTF.